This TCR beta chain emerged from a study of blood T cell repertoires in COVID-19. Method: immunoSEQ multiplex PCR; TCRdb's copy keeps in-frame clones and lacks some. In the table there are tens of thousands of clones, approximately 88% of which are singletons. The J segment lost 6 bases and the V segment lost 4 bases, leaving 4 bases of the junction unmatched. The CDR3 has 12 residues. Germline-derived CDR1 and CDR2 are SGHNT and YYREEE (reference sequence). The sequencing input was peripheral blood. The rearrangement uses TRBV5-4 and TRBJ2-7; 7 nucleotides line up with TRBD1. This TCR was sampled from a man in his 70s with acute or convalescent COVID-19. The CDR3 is CASSVPGGEQYF. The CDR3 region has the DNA TGTGCCAGCAGCGTACCAGGGGGCGAGCAGTACTTC.